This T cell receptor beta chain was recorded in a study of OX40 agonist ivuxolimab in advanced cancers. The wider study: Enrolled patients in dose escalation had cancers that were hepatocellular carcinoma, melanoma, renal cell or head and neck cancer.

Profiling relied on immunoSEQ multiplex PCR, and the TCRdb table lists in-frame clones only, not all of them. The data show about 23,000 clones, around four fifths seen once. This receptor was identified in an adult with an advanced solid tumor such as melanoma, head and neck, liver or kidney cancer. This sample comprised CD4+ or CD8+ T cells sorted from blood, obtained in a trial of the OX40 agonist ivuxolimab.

CDR3 sequence (DNA): TGTGCCAGCAGCTTGGACTCTAGCGGGGGGGATCGGGAGACCCAGTACTTC. This codes for CASSLDSSGGDRETQYF. This chain links TRBV5-6 with TRBJ2-5; 12 bases agree with TRBD2. The CDR3 covers 17 residues. The J segment lost 5 bases and the V segment lost 0 bases, leaving 8 bases of the junction unmatched. Germline V gives CDR1 SGHDT, CDR2 YYEEEE.